Listed below are T cell receptor beta chains from one sample, sequenced in a study of response to subunit inactivated influenza vaccine. TCRdb re-called the RT-PCR reads through MiXCR, storing one row per CDR3 protein. The sample lists about 540,000 distinct CDR3 sequences; approximately 24% were seen once. The same data also went into a second study, on T cells expressing NK-cell markers.

The sample was CD4+ T cells sorted from PBMCs, taken about 12 days after vaccination. All receptors come from a man aged 45-65 years who received an inactivated influenza vaccine. Both conserved end residues are part of each CDR3.

V gene	CDR3 protein
TRBV7-7	CASSPMTGNTEAFF
TRBV7-2	CASSLASIAGGEQYF
TRBV21-1	CASTPSQGASRAQFTIEQFF
TRBV20-1	CSARSTANSEKLFF
TRBV7-6	CASSSDFGAGGRWTQYF
TRBV20-1	CSAYRAPSYTF
TRBV15	CATSRERLANTGELFF
TRBV5-1	CASSPQGGSAGELFF
TRBV28	CASNEETVTGANVLTF
TRBV12-3/TRBV12-4	CASVSEGGNTIYF
TRBV7-9	CASRFSTEDHTEAFF
TRBV28	CASSLWASGRGTDTQYF
TRBV10-3	CAISPDRNSPLHF
TRBV20-1	CSSTFHLGASTDTQYF
TRBV7-8	CASSSLLKTGNTIYF
TRBV10-3	CALRGPSTDTQYF
TRBV7-9	CASSSGTQRGDTQYF
TRBV4-3	CASSQDGAAKNIQYF
TRBV12-3/TRBV12-4	CASSQRSGLDNEQFF
TRBV4-1	CASSQGGRGRRTEAFF
TRBV6-2/TRBV6-3	CASSYSSSSGRETQYF
TRBV11-3	CASSQRAGASWNEQFF
TRBV6-1	CASSELGYGGEGGYTF
TRBV4-2	CASSQVGGDRRETQYF